These 27 T cell receptor beta chains were sequenced from one sample in a study of blood T cell repertoires in COVID-19 (dated by TCRdb to 2019 to 2021). The library was made by the immunoSEQ multiplex PCR assay. The clones in this table, taken by TCRdb from immuneACCESS, are in-frame only. Not every clone is retained; where verified, under half of the shortfall comes from an unresolved V gene, and the cause of the rest is unknown. This sample lists 90,000 or so clones; roughly 80% were detected once. The ten largest account for over 10% of the sample. Sequencing input: peripheral blood. The receptors derive from a human donor in a cohort sampled during active COVID-19.

The CDR3 is CASSLALSGETAGNTIYF. CDR3 in DNA: TGTGCCAGCAGCTTAGCGCTATCCGGGGAAACGGCTGGAAACACCATATATTTT. V is TRBV7-2 and J is TRBJ1-3; D remains unclear. The CDR3 consists of 18 residues. Trimming pared 0 bases from V and 2 bases from J, leaving 17 bases between. CDR1 SGHTA and CDR2 FQGNSA come from the germline V gene.

This CDR3 is CSVEDRAEGSAGELFF. The CDR3 DNA follows: TGCAGCGTTGAAGATAGGGCAGAAGGGAGCGCCGGGGAGCTGTTTTTT. The V call is TRBV29-1, the J call TRBJ2-2, with a possible D match to TRBD2 (5 bases). Trimming cost V 0 bases and J 6 bases, with 17 bases left between them. Germline loops: CDR1 SQVTM, CDR2 ANQGSEA. CDR3 length: 16 residues.

The CDR3 region has the DNA TGTGCCAGCAGCAAAGAAGGGGGCTACAATGAGCAGTTCTTC. Translation: CASSKEGGYNEQFF. The chain recombines TRBV7-8 with TRBJ2-1; possible D gene TRBD1, 6 bases. The CDR3 is 14 residues long. The germline V gene encodes CDR1 SGHVS and CDR2 FQNEAQ. Trimming took off 5 bases at V and 3 bases at J, with 11 bases between the two ends.

The chain is built from TRBV10-3 and TRBJ1-2; 7 nucleotides align to TRBD1. Trimming took 4 bases from V and 2 from J; bases not matched to a gene: 7. The CDR3 spans 15 residues. Germline CDR1 is ENHRY and CDR2 is SYGVKD. CDR3 protein: CAISATGTENYGYTF. CDR3 bases: TGTGCCATCAGTGCCACCGGGACAGAGAACTATGGCTACACCTTC.

This chain uses TRBV11-2 with TRBJ1-2, with 7 positions matching TRBD1. The V segment lost 1 base and the J segment 4 bases; nucleotides outside the gene matches: 9. This CDR3 comprises 16 residues. Per the germline V gene, CDR1 is SGHAT and CDR2 is FQNNGV. The CDR3 nucleotides read TGTGCCAGCAGCTTAGCGGGAAGTGCAGGGGGCTATGGCTACACCTTC. It specifies CASSLAGSAGGYGYTF.

This clone showed up many times. The chain uses TRBV5-1 and TRBJ2-1; TRBD2 aligns across 7 bases. V lost 0 bases to trimming and J lost 10 bases; unmatched junction nucleotides: 16. This CDR3 spans 17 amino acids. CDR1 is SGHRS, CDR2 YFSETQ, per germline. The CDR3 reads CASSLAVGGSSWREQFF. The CDR3, as DNA: TGCGCCAGCAGCTTGGCCGTGGGCGGGAGCTCTTGGCGGGAGCAGTTCTTC.

V gene TRBV5-1 combines with J gene TRBJ2-5, with 8 bases identical to TRBD2. V was clipped by 0 bases and J by 2 bases; unmatched bases: 6. Germline V gene lookup returns CDR1 SGHRS and CDR2 YFSETQ. The CDR3 has 16 amino acids. The CDR3 DNA follows: TGCGCCAGCAGCTTGGCCTTGACTAGCGAACAAGAGACCCAGTACTTC. Translated, it gives CASSLALTSEQETQYF.

The chain recombines TRBV28 with TRBJ2-6; 8 bases align to TRBD1. V dropped 1 base and J dropped 4; count of bases not matched to a gene: 6. Per germline, CDR1 MDHEN and CDR2 SYDVKM. The CDR3 contains 17 residues. The CDR3 sequence is CASSLYQGARGANVLTF. CDR3 DNA sequence: TGTGCCAGCAGTTTATACCAGGGGGCGCGCGGGGCCAACGTCCTGACTTTC.

The rearrangement joins TRBV30 to TRBJ2-1, with 13 bases lining up with TRBD2. Per the germline V gene, CDR1 is GTSNPN and CDR2 is SVGIG (reference sequence). This CDR3 spans 15 amino acids. V gave up 1 base and J gave up 9 bases; unmatched junction bases: 6. In DNA, the CDR3 is TGTGCCTGGAGTGAAGGACTAGCGGGAGTCAGTGAGCAGTTCTTC. This sequence encodes CAWSEGLAGVSEQFF.

The chain combines TRBV6-2 or TRBV6-3 with TRBJ2-3; TRBD2 matches at 7 bases. Trimming cost V 5 bases and J 3 bases; bases outside gene matches: 8. The CDR3 is 15 amino acids. Germline lookup yields CDR1 MNHEY and CDR2 SVGEGT. The DNA of the CDR3 is TGTGCCAGCAGTACGGAGAGACTAGCAACAGATACGCAGTATTTT. This gives the protein CASSTERLATDTQYF.

The rearrangement links TRBV11-2 to TRBJ2-7; tentatively, D is TRBD1 (6 bases). The CDR3 is made up of 16 amino acids. Germline V lookup: CDR1 SGHAT, CDR2 FQNNGV. V was shortened by 5 bases and J by 2 bases, with 19 bases between the two germline ends. CDR3 region: CASSDSLRDITYEQYF. CDR3 nucleotides: TGTGCCAGCAGCGATTCCCTGAGGGACATCACCTACGAGCAGTACTTC.

This clone turned up a few times. The chain has TRBV7-3 and TRBJ2-1; D is undetermined. The CDR3 has 13 amino acids. V lost 0 bases, J lost 5 bases, and 5 bases lay in between. Per the germline V gene, CDR1 is SGHTA and CDR2 is FQGTGA. The CDR3, as DNA: TGTGCCAGCAGCTTAACGTATGACAATGAGCAGTTCTTC. Translation gives CASSLTYDNEQFF.

The chain is built from TRBV19 and TRBJ1-5; perhaps TRBD1 as D (6 bases). Looked up from germline, CDR1 is LNHDA and CDR2 is SQIVND (reference sequence). The CDR3 is made up of 15 amino acids. Trimming stripped 3 bases from V and 9 bases from J, with 18 bases between. Written as DNA, the CDR3 is TGTGCCAGTAGTATGGCAGGACAGTACCTCCGGCCCCAGCATTTT. It codes for CASSMAGQYLRPQHF.

In its sample, this clone was seen once. The CDR3 region has the DNA TGTGCCATCAGTGAGTCGCTGACAGGGGGGAACACTGAAGCTTTCTTT. It specifies CAISESLTGGNTEAFF. The rearrangement links TRBV10-3 to TRBJ1-1; the match to TRBD1 covers 9 bases. V gave up 0 bases and J gave up 1 base; unmatched junction bases: 3. The CDR3 length is 16 residues. Germline CDR1 and CDR2: ENHRY and SYGVKD.

J is TRBJ2-7 and V is TRBV7-9; D possibly corresponds to TRBD1 (5 bases). The CDR3 extends over 14 amino acids. Per germline, CDR1 SEHNR and CDR2 FQNEAQ (reference sequence). Deletions cut 0 bases from V and 1 base from J, with 7 bases between. The CDR3 sequence is CASSLAGESYEQYF. CDR3 in DNA: TGTGCCAGCAGCTTAGCAGGGGAATCCTACGAGCAGTACTTC.

The rearrangement uses TRBV5-4 and TRBJ2-1; no clear D. CDR1 is SGHNT, CDR2 YYREEE, per germline (reference sequence). CDR3 length: 13 amino acids. V was clipped by 3 bases and J by 5 bases, with 9 bases between them. The CDR3 region is CASSYDTDNEQFF. Here the CDR3 DNA reads TGTGCCAGCAGCTACGACACCGACAATGAGCAGTTCTTC.

The chain carries TRBV18 and TRBJ2-1; D unclear. This CDR3 has 14 amino acids. Trimming cost V 2 bases and J 6 bases, with 11 bases left between them. From germline, CDR1 is KGHSH and CDR2 LQKENI. The CDR3 DNA sequence: TGTGCCAGCTCACCATTCAGTCTTATCAATGAGCAGTTCTTC. This sequence encodes CASSPFSLINEQFF.

This chain links TRBV19 with TRBJ1-5, with 10 bases lining up with TRBD1. The CDR3 spans 16 residues. Germline loops: CDR1 LNHDA, CDR2 SQIVND (reference sequence). J was trimmed by 0 bases and V by 6 bases; bases with no gene match: 5. The CDR3 loop is CASSRTGGYSNQPQHF. CDR3 nucleotide sequence: TGTGCCAGTAGCAGGACAGGGGGGTATAGCAATCAGCCCCAGCATTTT.

The V and J genes are TRBV19 and TRBJ1-4; the match to TRBD1 covers 9 bases. V shed 7 bases, J shed 8 bases, and the junction held 8 bases outside the gene matches. The CDR3 is 14 residues long. CDR1 is LNHDA and CDR2 is SQIVND in the germline V gene (reference sequence). CDR3 loop: CASNNRGREEKLFF. CDR3 coding DNA: TGTGCCAGTAACAACAGGGGGCGAGAAGAAAAACTGTTTTTT. The complete variable domain, with remaining parts taken from reference TRBV19 and TRBJ1-4, reads DGGITQSPKYLFRKEGQNVTLSCEQNLNHDAMYWYRQDPGQGLRLIYYSQIVNDFQKGDIAEGYSVSREKKESFPLTVTSAQKNPTAFYLCASNNRGREEKLFFGSGTQLSVL.

The rearrangement uses TRBV14 and TRBJ1-2; a weak D match, TRBD1 (5 bases). V shed 6 bases and J shed 7 bases, with 15 bases lying between them. The length of the CDR3 is 13 residues. The germline gives CDR1 SGHDN, CDR2 FVKESK. CDR3 in DNA: TGTGCCAGCAGTCTAAATGAACAGGTTGGCTACACCTTC. This translates into CASSLNEQVGYTF.

The chain is built from TRBV5-8 and TRBJ1-2; D gene unclear. Germline lookup yields CDR1 SGHTS and CDR2 YDEGEE. V was shortened by 4 bases and J by 5 bases, with 3 bases between the two germline ends. The length of the CDR3 is 10 residues. The CDR3 nucleotides read TGTGCCAGCAGCCGTTATGGCTACACCTTC. Encoded protein: CASSRYGYTF.

V gene TRBV2 combines with J gene TRBJ1-1; D is unclear. The germline V gene encodes CDR1 SNHLY and CDR2 FYNNEI. The CDR3 is 14 amino acids. Trimming took off 7 bases at V and 0 bases at J, with 12 bases between the two ends. CDR3 protein: CASIGRQVNTEAFF. CDR3 sequence (DNA): TGTGCCAGCATCGGCCGGCAGGTGAACACTGAAGCTTTCTTT. The whole variable domain, remainder taken from reference TRBV2 and TRBJ1-1, is EPEVTQTPSHQVTQMGQEVILRCVPISNHLYFYWYRQILGQKVEFLVSFYNNEISEKSEIFDDQFSVERPDGSNFTLKIRSTKLEDSAMYFCASIGRQVNTEAFFGQGTRLTVV.

The rearrangement joins TRBV7-9 to TRBJ2-3; D is undetermined. The CDR3 extends over 16 amino acids. The V end was cut by 5 bases, the J end by 2 bases, with 17 bases between. Looked up from germline, CDR1 is SEHNR and CDR2 is FQNEAQ (reference sequence). CDR3 nucleotide sequence: TGTGCCAGCAGCCCCACTAATGTGGCAGACACAGATACGCAGTATTTT. Protein: CASSPTNVADTDTQYF.

This sequence joins TRBV6-5 and TRBJ1-3; D may be TRBD1 (5 bases). The CDR3 is 15 amino acids. Germline loops: CDR1 MNHEY, CDR2 SVGAGI. DNA for the CDR3: TGTGCTACAGGCCCAGGGCGAAGCTCTGGAAACACCATATATTTT. Encoded protein: CATGPGRSSGNTIYF.

This rearrangement joins TRBV7-2 to TRBJ2-5; 7 nucleotides match TRBD1. Germline assignment: CDR1 SGHTA and CDR2 FQGNSA. This CDR3 spans 14 amino acids. V was pared by 5 bases and J by 1 base, with 4 bases of the junction left unmatched. In DNA form, the CDR3 reads TGTGCCAGCAGCCCGACAGGGCCCCAAGAGACCCAGTACTTC. Protein sequence: CASSPTGPQETQYF.

The chain recombines TRBV11-2 with TRBJ1-6; D not certain. V was pared by 5 bases and J by 10 bases, with 9 bases between. The CDR3 totals 12 residues. The germline gives CDR1 SGHAT, CDR2 FQNNGV. The CDR3 coding sequence is TGTGCCAGCAGCACGAGAGCCTCACCCCTCCACTTT. Encoded protein: CASSTRASPLHF.

The rearrangement uses TRBV4-3 and TRBJ1-4, with D perhaps TRBD1 (6 bases). The germline V gene encodes CDR1 LGHNA and CDR2 YSLEER. V lost 0 bases and J 8 bases, leaving 10 bases between the germline ends. The CDR3 contains 14 residues. The chain's CDR3 is CASSQDRGAEKLFF. CDR3 nucleotide sequence: TGCGCCAGCAGCCAAGACAGGGGAGCGGAAAAACTGTTTTTT.